A single sample is the source of the 25 T cell receptor beta chains below, sequenced in a study of breast tumors, draining lymph nodes, adjacent tissues. TCRdb reprocessed the multiplex PCR reads via MiXCR and lists one record per CDR3 protein. The sample includes tens of thousands of distinct CDR3 sequences, 36% of them seen just once. The source material was breast tumor tissue. The receptors were gathered from a female donor with breast cancer. Some clones in this sample may be carry-over from other donors' samples.

This clonotype was observed many times. The chain employs TRBV5-5 and TRBJ2-7; D may match TRBD1 or TRBD2 (5 bases each). This CDR3 contains 13 residues. V was pared by 4 bases and J by 7 bases, with 15 bases between. The germline CDR1 and CDR2 sequences are SGHKS and YYEKEE (reference sequence). CDR3 sequence: CASSRQRDGEQYF. The DNA of the CDR3 is TGTGCCAGCAGCCGGCAGAGGGACGGGGAGCAGTACTTC. Complete variable domain (other parts from reference TRBV5-5 and TRBJ2-7): DAGVTQSPTHLIKTRGQQVTLRCSPISGHKSVSWYQQVLGQGPQFIFQYYEKEERGRGNFPDRFSARQFPNYSSELNVNALLLGDSALYLCASSRQRDGEQYFGPGTRLTVT.

The V gene is TRBV28, the J gene TRBJ2-1; D gene uncertain. The germline CDR1 and CDR2 sequences are MDHEN and SYDVKM. V was clipped by 8 bases and J by 2 bases, with 10 bases between them. The CDR3 spans 13 residues. CDR3 nucleotides: TGTGCCAGCGGAACGACCACCTACAATGAGCAGTTCTTC. Protein: CASGTTTYNEQFF.

Points on this clonotype: Since a much larger clone is just one base distant, this may be a read error. The rearrangement links TRBV5-1 to TRBJ2-1; D gene ambiguous. The CDR3 has 12 amino acids. Germline-derived CDR1 and CDR2 are SGHRS and YFSETQ. In nucleotides, the CDR3 is TGCGCCAGCAGCCCGGACCAAAATGGGCAGTTCTTC. Translating it yields CASSPDQNGQFF.

This sequence joins TRBV5-1 and TRBJ2-1; tentative D call: TRBD2 (5 bases). The CDR3 length is 15 residues. The ends were cut back, 10 bases at V and 0 bases at J, with 17 bases in the middle. Germline values: CDR1 SGHRS, CDR2 YFSETQ. CDR3 sequence reads: CAGGLDGVSYNEQFF. The CDR3 DNA follows: TGCGCCGGCGGCTTGGACGGGGTCTCCTACAATGAGCAGTTCTTC.

The gene calls are TRBV3-1 and TRBJ2-3; 7 nucleotides align to TRBD2. Germline loops: CDR1 LGHDT, CDR2 YNNKEL (reference sequence). V dropped 3 bases and J dropped 10; count of bases not matched to a gene: 13. The CDR3 totals 15 residues. The CDR3 DNA reads TGTGCCAGCAGCCATGACCGGACTAGTCGGTATCCGCAGTATTTT. It translates to CASSHDRTSRYPQYF.

This chain connects TRBV20-1 to TRBJ2-7, with D possibly called TRBD1 or TRBD2 (5 bases each). Germline V lookup: CDR1 DFQATT, CDR2 SNEGSKA (reference sequence). The CDR3 is 14 residues long. With 6 bases removed from V and 3 bases from J, the gap between germline ends came to 18 bases. The CDR3 protein is CSAPFGLGRYEQYF. In DNA form, the CDR3 reads TGCAGTGCCCCTTTCGGACTGGGGCGCTACGAGCAGTACTTC.

This clonotype showed up just a few times. Here the CDR3 reads CASSGHHNQPQHF. DNA of the CDR3: TGTGCCAGCAGTGGACACCACAATCAGCCCCAGCATTTT. This chain links TRBV28 with TRBJ1-5; D might be TRBD1 (5 bases). V lost 5 bases and J lost 3, with 8 bases in between. The CDR3 extends over 13 amino acids. Per germline, CDR1 MDHEN and CDR2 SYDVKM.

This clonotype was recorded a few times. One base away lies a much larger clone, so this may be a sequencing read error. The chain is built from TRBV6-5 and TRBJ2-7; 7 bases are a match to TRBD1. This CDR3 contains 13 residues. Germline values: CDR1 MNHEY, CDR2 SVGAGI. Trimming removed 6 bases from V and 7 bases from J; junction bases left unmatched: 9. The CDR3 DNA follows: TGTGCCAGCAGGCATACAGGGGTGGGGGAGCAGTACTTC. This gives the protein CASRHTGVGEQYF.

This clonotype was recorded at least ten times. The chain couples TRBV19 to TRBJ2-7; TRBD1 matches at 9 bases. This CDR3 region has 15 residues. Germline CDR1 reads LNHDA; CDR2 reads SQIVND (reference sequence). V shed 8 bases and J 3 bases; nucleotides not matched to a gene: 11. The CDR3 loop reads CASSARGTGIYEQYF. The CDR3, as DNA: TGTGCCAGTTCCGCCCGCGGGACAGGGATCTACGAGCAGTACTTC.

The sample holds many counts of this clonotype. V is TRBV7-3 and J is TRBJ2-1; TRBD2 matches 7 bases. CDR3 length: 17 amino acids. Germline lookup yields CDR1 SGHTA and CDR2 FQGTGA. V trimming: 3 bases; J trimming: 0 bases; junction bases outside the gene matches: 8. CDR3 coding DNA: TGTGCCAGCAGCTTTTCTCCGGGGACTAACTCCTACAATGAGCAGTTCTTC. Protein sequence: CASSFSPGTNSYNEQFF.

The chain couples TRBV5-1 to TRBJ2-1, with 12 bases identical to TRBD2. CDR1 SGHRS and CDR2 YFSETQ come from the germline V gene. The CDR3 sequence is 14 residues long. Trimming took 3 bases from V and 9 from J; bases not matched to a gene: 4. The chain's CDR3 is CASSSGLAGGEQFF. The CDR3 DNA sequence: TGCGCCAGCAGCTCGGGACTAGCGGGCGGTGAGCAGTTCTTC.

This clonotype was observed many times. The chain combines TRBV24-1 with TRBJ2-3, with TRBD2 matching 10 bases. With V trimmed by 1 base and J by 4 bases, 7 bases remained unmatched. CDR3 length: 17 residues. CDR1 and CDR2 (germline): KGHDR, SFDVKD. CDR3 nucleotide sequence: TGTGCCACCAGTGATTTAGCGGCAGCGGGAGGGTCAGATACGCAGTATTTT. Translating it yields CATSDLAAAGGSDTQYF.

This clonotype occurred once. This chain uses TRBV7-3 with TRBJ2-1; unclear D gene. This CDR3 is 13 amino acids long. Germline loops: CDR1 SGHTA, CDR2 FQGTGA. Trimming stripped 5 bases from V and 10 bases from J, with 15 bases between. CDR3 nucleotide sequence: TGTGCCAGCAGCGCCTCTTCGGCTAACGAGCAGTTCTTC. It is translated as CASSASSANEQFF.

In its sample, this clonotype was seen many times. V is TRBV7-9 and J is TRBJ2-3; unclear D gene. Germline V lookup: CDR1 SEHNR, CDR2 FQNEAQ (reference sequence). This CDR3 comprises 12 residues. V lost 2 bases and J 4 bases, leaving 4 bases between the germline ends. CDR3 DNA: TGTGCCAGCAGCTTACCAGCAGATACGCAGTATTTT. This translates into CASSLPADTQYF.

The genes are TRBV19 and TRBJ1-2, with D possibly being TRBD1 (6 bases). There are 14 residues in the CDR3. Trimming took off 3 bases at V and 8 bases at J, with 16 bases between the two ends. Germline loops: CDR1 LNHDA, CDR2 SQIVND (reference sequence). The CDR3 spells CASSMKGAGGGYTF. The DNA of the CDR3 is TGTGCCAGTAGTATGAAAGGGGCCGGGGGCGGCTACACCTTC.

Only a few counts were recorded for this clonotype. The chain recombines TRBV30 with TRBJ2-5; TRBD2 matches 8 bases. The trim removed 5 bases at V and 0 bases at J, leaving 8 bases unmatched. Germline CDR1 GTSNPN, CDR2 SVGIG (reference sequence). The CDR3 runs 15 residues. The CDR3 sequence is CAWAGGEANQETQYF. The CDR3 DNA is TGTGCCTGGGCCGGGGGGGAGGCTAACCAAGAGACCCAGTACTTC.

Many counts were recorded for this clonotype. This chain connects TRBV20-1 to TRBJ2-3, with 9 positions matching TRBD1. Germline V gives CDR1 DFQATT, CDR2 SNEGSKA (reference sequence). The CDR3 runs to 14 residues. Unmatched junction bases numbered 3, after V lost 1 base and J lost 4 bases. In DNA form, the CDR3 reads TGCAGTGCTAGAGGGACAGGGGAGGCAGATACGCAGTATTTT. Its protein product is CSARGTGEADTQYF.

This clonotype has a count of ten or more. The rearrangement joins TRBV19 to TRBJ1-2; TRBD1 aligns across 7 bases. The CDR3 has 13 amino acids. Germline trimming cut 7 bases from V and 6 bases from J; bases unmatched to any gene: 8. Germline V gene lookup returns CDR1 LNHDA and CDR2 SQIVND (reference sequence). The CDR3 DNA is TGTGCCAGTACCGCGGACAGGTATGATGGCTACACCTTC. Its protein product is CASTADRYDGYTF.

The chain employs TRBV20-1 and TRBJ1-6; D is unclear. Trimming removed 0 bases at V and 7 bases at J, with 13 bases between. Germline loops: CDR1 DFQATT, CDR2 SNEGSKA (reference sequence). This CDR3 region has 15 residues. As DNA, the CDR3 is TGCAGTGCTAGAGATCACGGGCGGTTGAATTCACCCCTCCACTTT. It encodes CSARDHGRLNSPLHF.

For the CDR3, the DNA is TGTGCCAGCTCACGCGACCAGGGTAATGAGCAGTTCTTC. It codes for CASSRDQGNEQFF. The V call is TRBV18, the J call TRBJ2-1; TRBD1 is a possible D gene (5 bases). There are 13 residues in the CDR3. From germline, CDR1 is KGHSH and CDR2 LQKENI. The ends were cut back, 4 bases at V and 7 bases at J, with 11 bases in the middle.

Concerning this clonotype: A read error may produce the germline difference seen at one junction end. J is TRBJ1-2 and V is TRBV28, with 7 bases aligning to TRBD1. The CDR3 extends over 15 amino acids. In germline, CDR1 is MDHEN, CDR2 SYDVKM. The CDR3: CTSSLSDRAGYGYTF. CDR3 DNA sequence: TGTACCAGCAGTTTATCCGACAGGGCCGGGTATGGCTACACCTTC.

Many counts were recorded for this clonotype. This chain joins TRBV7-2 and TRBJ2-3, with unresolved D. With 0 bases removed from V and 2 bases from J, the gap between germline ends came to 6 bases. Per germline, CDR1 SGHTA and CDR2 FQGNSA. The CDR3 is 14 residues long. CDR3 nucleotide sequence: TGTGCCAGCAGCTTAGCCCTCTCCACAGATACGCAGTATTTT. This sequence encodes CASSLALSTDTQYF.

This CDR3 is CASSLAGESIYEQYF. In nucleotides, the CDR3 is TGTGCCAGCAGCTTAGCGGGAGAATCTATCTACGAGCAGTACTTC. V is TRBV7-2 and J is TRBJ2-7; tentative D call: TRBD2 (5 bases). Germline V CDR1 and CDR2: SGHTA, FQGNSA. The CDR3 has 15 amino acids. The V end lost 0 bases, the J end lost 3 bases, and 12 bases lay between the germline ends.

The chain joins TRBV5-6 to TRBJ2-3; tentatively, D is TRBD1 or TRBD2 (5 bases each). The CDR3 contains 14 residues. V was pared by 1 base and J by 1 base, with 7 bases between. Germline loops: CDR1 SGHDT, CDR2 YYEEEE. CDR3 coding DNA: TGTGCCAGCAGCTTGCTGGGGGGCACAGATACGCAGTATTTT. Translated: CASSLLGGTDTQYF.

The gene calls are TRBV7-8 and TRBJ2-1; 10 bases are shared with TRBD2. V lost 6 bases to trimming and J lost 5 bases; unmatched junction nucleotides: 10. The CDR3 sequence is 16 residues long. In germline, CDR1 is SGHVS, CDR2 FQNEAQ. In DNA form, the CDR3 reads TGTGCCAGCAGGCCCCTACTAGCGGGAAATGACAATGAGCAGTTCTTC. Amino acids: CASRPLLAGNDNEQFF.